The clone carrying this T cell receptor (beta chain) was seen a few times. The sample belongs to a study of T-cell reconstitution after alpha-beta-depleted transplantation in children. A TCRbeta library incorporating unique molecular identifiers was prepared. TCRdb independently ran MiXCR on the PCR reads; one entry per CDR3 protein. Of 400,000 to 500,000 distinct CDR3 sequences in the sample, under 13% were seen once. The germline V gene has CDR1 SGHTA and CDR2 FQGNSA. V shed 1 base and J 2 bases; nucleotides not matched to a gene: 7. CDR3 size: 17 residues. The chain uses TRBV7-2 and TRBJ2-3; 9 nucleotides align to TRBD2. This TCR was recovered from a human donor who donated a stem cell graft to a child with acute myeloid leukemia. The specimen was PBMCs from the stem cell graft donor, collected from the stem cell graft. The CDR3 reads CASSLGASGDSTDTQYF. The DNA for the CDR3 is TGTGCCAGCAGCTTAGGAGCTAGCGGGGATTCCACAGATACGCAGTATTTT. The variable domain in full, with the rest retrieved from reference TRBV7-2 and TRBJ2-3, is GAGVSQSPSNKVTEKGKDVELRCDPISGHTALYWYRQSLGQGLEFLIYFQGNSAPDKSGLPSDRFSAERTGGSVSTLTIQRTQQEDSAVYLCASSLGASGDSTDTQYFGPGTRLTVL.